This T cell receptor beta chain was captured by sequencing in a study of T cell responses to AZD1222 COVID-19 vaccine. Sequencing used immunoSEQ multiplex PCR; TCRdb keeps in-frame clones, though not all of them. The sample lists 100,000 to 150,000 clones, approximately 90% occurring once. Investigators merged groups given second doses at roughly 4 or roughly 12 weeks. Study results and limitations: Sampled repertoires all dated from after the peak T cell response. Spike-specific TCR breadth and depth both grew after two AZD1222 doses.

V shed 5 bases and J 8 bases; nucleotides not matched to a gene: 7. The length of the CDR3 is 13 residues. In germline, CDR1 is MNHEY, CDR2 SMNVEV (reference sequence). As regards this clone: Its antigen remains unknown.

V is TRBV27 and J is TRBJ1-2, with 8 bases lining up with TRBD1. This specimen was peripheral blood, taken 28 days after the second AZD1222 dose. This TCR derives from an adult who received the AZD1222 COVID-19 vaccine. The CDR3 DNA is TGTGCCAGCAGTCTCCAGGGGGCAGGGGGCTACACCTTC. This sequence encodes CASSLQGAGGYTF.